Below, one T cell receptor beta chain is given with its context. No antigen is known for it. This sample was taken from a study of CD8+ T cells in alopecia areata. The wider study: Tofacitinib therapy took 6 to 18 months; 6 months off drug came after. General study results and limits: Tissue-resident alphabeta T cells belonging to normal skin likewise get sequenced within scalp specimens. Clonality was higher in lesional than normal scalp, especially in alopecia totalis/universalis.

The V gene's germline CDR1 is SGHTA and CDR2 FQGNSA. The CDR3 has 13 amino acids. V lost 1 base and J 4 bases, leaving 8 bases between the germline ends. As part of sample collection, lesional scalp punch biopsies and peripheral blood were taken from alopecia areata patients. cDNA prepared by RNA extraction and subsequent reverse transcription served as the template for sequencing. Assay: immunoSEQ multiplex PCR; the TCRdb copy retains only in-frame clones and omits some. The data contain 150,000 to 200,000 clones, approximately 59% of them singletons. The V and J genes are TRBV7-2 and TRBJ2-7, with unresolved D. Sequencing was performed on CD4+ T cells sorted from blood, taken at week 0. The receptor was derived from a human donor with alopecia areata. The CDR3 nucleotides read TGTGCCAGCAGCTTAGTAAAGGAATACGAGCAGTACTTC. Protein: CASSLVKEYEQYF. Drawing the rest from reference TRBV7-2 and TRBJ2-7, the complete variable domain is GAGVSQSPSNKVTEKGKDVELRCDPISGHTALYWYRQSLGQGLEFLIYFQGNSAPDKSGLPSDRFSAERTGGSVSTLTIQRTQQEDSAVYLCASSLVKEYEQYFGPGTRLTVT.